Presented here are 30 T cell receptor beta chains from one specimen sequenced in a study of T cell clones after liver transplantation. Profiled with immunoSEQ multiplex PCR; TCRdb holds only in-frame clones, not every one. The sample lists approximately 75,000 clones, 75% to 90% occurring once. Specimen: CD4+ T cells from blood, collected 12 months after liver transplant. The receptors were gathered from a human patient who received a liver transplant. Part of the T cell pool may stem from the graft donor.

The chain is built from TRBV4-3 and TRBJ1-2; the D gene is possibly TRBD1 (6 bases). V lost 1 base to trimming and J lost 4 bases, with 13 bases between them. Germline V gene lookup returns CDR1 LGHNA and CDR2 YSLEER. The CDR3 length is 15 residues. This CDR3 reads CASSQVTGGSYGYTF. Written as DNA, the CDR3 is TGCGCCAGCAGCCAAGTCACGGGGGGCTCCTATGGCTACACCTTC.

This clone ranks as medium-sized. The gene calls are TRBV7-9 and TRBJ2-4, with TRBD1 matching over 8 bases. V lost 5 bases to trimming and J lost 7 bases; unmatched junction nucleotides: 7. The CDR3 is made up of 14 amino acids. Germline CDR1 is SEHNR and CDR2 is FQNEAQ (reference sequence). The CDR3 DNA reads TGTGCCAGCAGCCCAGGGGGCGCGTGGAACATTCAGTACTTC. This translates into CASSPGGAWNIQYF.

This sequence joins TRBV30 and TRBJ2-6, with D perhaps matching TRBD1 or TRBD2 (6 bases each). The CDR3 length is 18 residues. CDR1 and CDR2 (germline): GTSNPN, SVGIG (reference sequence). With 4 bases removed from V and 0 bases from J, the gap between germline ends came to 19 bases. CDR3 region: CAWTSRGTSISGANVLTF. The CDR3 DNA is TGTGCCTGGACCTCACGCGGGACATCAATCTCTGGGGCCAACGTCCTGACTTTC.

The chain employs TRBV5-1 and TRBJ2-5; D is ambiguous. The length of the CDR3 is 14 residues. Germline V gives CDR1 SGHRS, CDR2 YFSETQ. With 5 bases removed from V and 1 base from J, the gap between germline ends came to 12 bases. The CDR3: CASSKRAIQETQYF. In DNA, the CDR3 is TGCGCCAGCAGTAAACGGGCGATCCAAGAGACCCAGTACTTC.

By sample share, this clone is medium-sized. The chain couples TRBV5-6 to TRBJ2-7; 7 bases align to TRBD2. V lost 3 bases to trimming and J lost 6 bases; unmatched junction nucleotides: 6. Per germline, CDR1 SGHDT and CDR2 YYEEEE. This CDR3 comprises 13 residues. The CDR3 nucleotides are TGTGCCAGCAGCTCCACGGGACTATCCGAGCAGTACTTC. Amino acids: CASSSTGLSEQYF.

V gene TRBV7-3 combines with J gene TRBJ1-2; TRBD1 aligns across 7 bases. V shed 4 bases and J 4 bases; nucleotides not matched to a gene: 3. The V gene's germline CDR1 is SGHTA and CDR2 FQGTGA. This CDR3 is built from 13 residues. CDR3 DNA sequence: TGTGCCAGCAGCTCCTCAGGGGGCTATGGCTACACCTTC. Translated, it gives CASSSSGGYGYTF.

The chain joins TRBV30 to TRBJ2-1; TRBD2 agrees at 8 bases. Germline V lookup: CDR1 GTSNPN, CDR2 SVGIG (reference sequence). J gave up 8 bases and V 1 base, and 10 bases lay outside the gene matches. CDR3 length: 15 residues. The CDR3 region has the DNA TGTGCCTGGAGTGCCGTTGGTAGCGGGATTTATGAGCAGTTCTTC. It translates to CAWSAVGSGIYEQFF.

In its sample, this clone was seen once. The sample carries other DNA sequences with the same CDR3. This chain uses TRBV5-1 with TRBJ2-7; a possible D gene is TRBD1 (6 bases). The CDR3 is made up of 14 amino acids. The V end was cut by 0 bases, the J end by 1 base, with 8 bases between. The germline gives CDR1 SGHRS, CDR2 YFSETQ. Here the CDR3 DNA reads TGCGCCAGCAGCTTGGACAGGGCTTCCTACGAGCAGTACTTC. Translated: CASSLDRASYEQYF.

V usage is TRBV2 and J usage is TRBJ2-6; D unclear. The CDR3 loop spans 15 amino acids. CDR1 and CDR2 (germline): SNHLY, FYNNEI. With 6 bases removed from V and 1 base from J, the gap between germline ends came to 10 bases. In DNA form, the CDR3 reads TGTGCCAGCAGGGTTCTGGGGTCTGGGGCCAACGTCCTGACTTTC. Protein: CASRVLGSGANVLTF.

The V gene is TRBV4-2, the J gene TRBJ2-7, with TRBD2 as a possible D gene (6 bases). The CDR3 totals 15 residues. CDR1 is LGHNA and CDR2 is YNFKEQ in the germline V gene. V was pared by 0 bases and J by 1 base, with 10 bases between. The CDR3 DNA reads TGTGCCAGCAGCCAAGAGGTAGCGGTTTCCTACGAGCAGTACTTC. Protein sequence: CASSQEVAVSYEQYF.

The V call is TRBV2, the J call TRBJ1-1; D gene ambiguous. Deletions cut 7 bases from V and 6 bases from J, with 9 bases between. The CDR3 has 11 residues. The germline gives CDR1 SNHLY, CDR2 FYNNEI. The CDR3 sequence is CASNAYAEAFF. CDR3 nucleotides: TGTGCCAGCAATGCGTACGCTGAAGCTTTCTTT.

The genes are TRBV28 and TRBJ2-1, with 9 bases identical to TRBD1. V lost 3 bases and J lost 6; bases outside the gene matches: 9. CDR1 is MDHEN, CDR2 SYDVKM, per germline. The CDR3 is made up of 16 amino acids. This CDR3 is CASSLEGQGRVNEQFF. CDR3 sequence (DNA): TGTGCCAGCAGTTTGGAGGGACAGGGACGAGTCAATGAGCAGTTCTTC. Based on the CDR3 plus reference TRBV28 and TRBJ2-1, the full variable domain is DVKVTQSSRYLVKRTGEKVFLECVQDMDHENMFWYRQDPGLGLRLIYFSYDVKMKEKGDIPEGYSVSREKKERFSLILESASTNQTSMYLCASSLEGQGRVNEQFFGPGTRLTVL.

The chain uses TRBV27 and TRBJ1-5; no firm D call. The CDR3 is made up of 13 amino acids. The V gene's germline CDR1 is MNHEY and CDR2 SMNVEV (reference sequence). V lost 2 bases and J lost 7, with 9 bases in between. In DNA form, the CDR3 reads TGTGCCAGCAGTTTAAGGGATTACCAGCCCCAGCATTTT. Translating gives CASSLRDYQPQHF.

This clone occurred a few times. This rearrangement joins TRBV28 to TRBJ1-1; 9 bases line up with TRBD1. The V and J ends lost 4 bases and 3 bases, in that order; junction bases with no gene match: 12. Germline V gives CDR1 MDHEN, CDR2 SYDVKM. The CDR3 covers 17 residues. The CDR3 region is CASSSPGQGWSYTEAFF. DNA for the CDR3: TGTGCCAGCAGTTCGCCGGGACAGGGATGGTCGTACACTGAAGCTTTCTTT.

This chain connects TRBV28 to TRBJ2-3; 9 bases fit TRBD2. The CDR3 loop spans 14 amino acids. The germline V gene encodes CDR1 MDHEN and CDR2 SYDVKM. V lost 2 bases and J lost 5; bases outside the gene matches: 2. CDR3 in amino acids: CASSLAGGVDTQYF. The DNA of the CDR3 is TGTGCCAGCAGTTTAGCGGGAGGGGTAGATACGCAGTATTTT.

The chain employs TRBV29-1 and TRBJ2-2; tentatively, D is TRBD2 (5 bases). In germline, CDR1 is SQVTM, CDR2 ANQGSEA. This CDR3 is built from 12 residues. The germline V and J ends were trimmed by 6 bases and 5 bases, with 10 bases remaining between them. CDR3 amino acids: CSVARTTGELFF. The CDR3 nucleotides read TGCAGCGTGGCTAGGACTACCGGGGAGCTGTTTTTT.

CDR3 amino acids: CSAGTGRTEAFF. CDR3 nucleotide sequence: TGCAGCGCAGGGACAGGTAGGACTGAAGCTTTCTTT. The chain has TRBV29-1 and TRBJ1-1; TRBD1 matches at 8 bases. V shed 7 bases and J 5 bases; nucleotides not matched to a gene: 6. The CDR3 has 12 amino acids. Germline CDR1 and CDR2: SQVTM and ANQGSEA.

This clone was seen a few times. This chain links TRBV28 with TRBJ2-1, with 9 bases fitting TRBD2. Germline values: CDR1 MDHEN, CDR2 SYDVKM. The CDR3 loop spans 16 amino acids. This CDR3 reads CGSSLAGGPSYNEQFF. The CDR3 DNA sequence: TGTGGGAGCAGTCTCGCGGGAGGGCCTTCCTACAATGAGCAGTTCTTC.

V gene TRBV6-1 combines with J gene TRBJ2-2, with unresolved D. From germline, CDR1 is MNHNS and CDR2 SASEGT. This CDR3 is built from 13 residues. Trimming removed 1 base from V and 2 bases from J, with 2 bases in between. CDR3 in amino acids: CASSEGNTGELFF. CDR3 DNA sequence: TGTGCCAGCAGTGAAGGCAACACCGGGGAGCTGTTTTTT.

The chain has TRBV5-1 and TRBJ2-2, with TRBD1 matching over 10 bases. There are 16 residues in the CDR3. With V trimmed by 4 bases and J by 8 bases, 11 bases remained unmatched. The germline CDR1 and CDR2 sequences are SGHRS and YFSETQ. Here the CDR3 DNA reads TGCGCCAGCAGCGTTTTGGACAGGGGGTCTGTAGGGGAGCTGTTTTTT. It translates to CASSVLDRGSVGELFF.

J is TRBJ1-4 and V is TRBV7-2; perhaps TRBD1 as D (6 bases). The CDR3 totals 16 residues. The ends were cut back, 5 bases at V and 11 bases at J, with 24 bases in the middle. CDR1 and CDR2 (germline): SGHTA, FQGNSA. CDR3 protein: CASSPRPGQVSAKLFF. For the CDR3, the DNA is TGTGCCAGCAGCCCCCGACCGGGACAAGTCTCAGCGAAACTGTTTTTT.

The chain recombines TRBV6-1 with TRBJ1-2; possible D gene TRBD1, 5 bases. Germline V lookup: CDR1 MNHNS, CDR2 SASEGT. Trimming left V 8 bases short and J 0 bases short, with 16 bases between. The CDR3 covers 15 residues. The CDR3 DNA reads TGTGCCAGCGTCAGTCGGGGCATTACTAACTATGGCTACACCTTC. This gives the protein CASVSRGITNYGYTF.

The rearrangement joins TRBV18 to TRBJ2-5; no reliable D call. CDR3 length equals 13 residues. V was cut by 6 bases and J by 4 bases, with 12 bases left in between. Per germline, CDR1 KGHSH and CDR2 LQKENI. DNA for the CDR3: TGTGCCAGCTCCGTGGACCTGGGAGAGACCCAGTACTTC. Protein: CASSVDLGETQYF.

The rearrangement joins TRBV6-1 to TRBJ2-3; D might be TRBD1 (6 bases). This CDR3 has 13 residues. Trimming removed 6 bases at V and 10 bases at J, with 17 bases between. Germline CDR1 MNHNS, CDR2 SASEGT. The CDR3 reads CASSPTGSSAQYF. The DNA for the CDR3 is TGTGCCAGCAGCCCAACAGGGTCTTCGGCGCAGTATTTT.

The chain uses TRBV4-3 and TRBJ1-2; TRBD1 is a possible D gene (6 bases). The CDR3 loop spans 14 amino acids. The ends were cut back, 3 bases at V and 2 bases at J, with 10 bases in the middle. Germline V gene sequence: CDR1 LGHNA, CDR2 YSLEER. CDR3 protein: CASSHRTGNYGYTF. The CDR3 bases are TGCGCCAGCAGCCATCGAACAGGGAACTATGGCTACACCTTC.

The CDR3 DNA reads TGTGCCAGCAGTGATATTACAGGACCTTTGGATGGCTACACCTTC. It encodes CASSDITGPLDGYTF. The J gene is TRBJ1-2, the V gene TRBV25-1; D perhaps matches TRBD1 (5 bases). In germline, CDR1 is MGHDK, CDR2 SYGVNS. Trimming took 3 bases from V and 6 from J, leaving 17 bases between them. The CDR3 contains 15 residues.

The chain uses TRBV7-3 and TRBJ2-1; D ambiguous. The CDR3 is made up of 12 amino acids. Germline lookup yields CDR1 SGHTA and CDR2 FQGTGA. V lost 2 bases, J lost 15 bases, and 14 bases lay in between. The DNA of the CDR3 is TGTGCCAGCAGCTTATACGGTCGTAGTTGGTTCTTC. Protein: CASSLYGRSWFF.

There are a few counts of this clone. DNA for the CDR3: TGTGCCAGCAGCTTAGCGGACACCATATATTTT. Translating gives CASSLADTIYF. The chain links TRBV7-9 to TRBJ1-3; D is unclear. CDR1 is SEHNR, CDR2 FQNEAQ, per germline (reference sequence). This CDR3 contains 11 residues. Trimming stripped 0 bases from V and 8 bases from J, with 2 bases between.

A word on this clone: At one end the junction does not follow the germline gene, possibly because of a read error. V gene TRBV7-2 combines with J gene TRBJ2-1, with 8 bases identical to TRBD2. Looked up from germline, CDR1 is SGHTA and CDR2 is FQGNSA. This CDR3 has 17 residues. The CDR3 loop is CASSFLGGSGAYNEQFF. CDR3 bases: TGTGCCAGCAGCTTTCTTGGTGGTAGCGGGGCTTACAATGAACAGTTCTTC.

The gene calls are TRBV7-2 and TRBJ2-2, with D tentatively TRBD2 (6 bases). V lost 1 base to trimming and J lost 1 base, with 7 bases between them. The CDR3 is made up of 15 amino acids. Germline loops: CDR1 SGHTA, CDR2 FQGNSA. CDR3 in amino acids: CASSLVGGNTGELFF. CDR3 DNA: TGTGCCAGCAGCTTAGTCGGGGGGAACACCGGGGAGCTGTTTTTT.